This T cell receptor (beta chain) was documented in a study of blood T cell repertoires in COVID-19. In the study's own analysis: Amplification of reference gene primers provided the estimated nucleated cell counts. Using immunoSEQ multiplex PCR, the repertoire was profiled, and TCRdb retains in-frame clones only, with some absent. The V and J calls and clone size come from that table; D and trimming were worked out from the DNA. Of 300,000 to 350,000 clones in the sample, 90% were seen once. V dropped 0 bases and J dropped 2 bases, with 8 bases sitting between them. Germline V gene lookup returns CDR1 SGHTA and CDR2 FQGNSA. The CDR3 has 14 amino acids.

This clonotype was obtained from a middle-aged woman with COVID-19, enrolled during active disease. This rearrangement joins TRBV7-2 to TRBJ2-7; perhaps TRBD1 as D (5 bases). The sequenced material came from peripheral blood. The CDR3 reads CASSLAPGPYEQYF. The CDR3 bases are TGTGCCAGCAGCTTAGCCCCAGGGCCCTACGAGCAGTACTTC.